The rows below give T cell receptor beta chains drawn from one sample of a study of blood T cells in healthy people across ages. TCRdb reanalysed the 5' RACE reads using MiXCR and keeps one entry per CDR3 protein. The table includes some 750,000 distinct CDR3 sequences, 22% detected once. Material for sequencing was blood. Receptors originate from a man aged 70 or older in good health. The CDR3 runs from the conserved cysteine through the conserved F or W. Each record gives: J gene, clone size, D gene, CDR3 length, V gene, CDR3 protein, CDR3 DNA. D genes are given only for firm matches. Clone size, where shown, is once, few, many, or a class for clones that have expanded.

TRBJ2-1,.,.,16,TRBV7-3,CASSQGSGWASNEQFF,TGTGCCAGCAGCCAAGGGAGCGGGTGGGCCAGCAATGAGCAGTTCTTC
TRBJ1-2,many,TRBD1,12,TRBV20-1,CSASQGAQGYTF,TGCAGTGCTAGTCAGGGGGCGCAGGGCTACACCTTC
TRBJ2-3,.,TRBD2,14,TRBV5-1,CAWKRDPSTDTQYF,TGCGCCTGGAAGCGGGACCCAAGCACAGATACGCAGTATTTT
TRBJ1-2,.,.,15,TRBV28,CASSLAPTGPNGYTF,TGTGCCAGCAGTTTAGCCCCGACAGGTCCTAATGGCTACACCTTC
TRBJ1-1,few,.,15,TRBV5-5,CASSRLGGANTEAFF,TGTGCCAGCAGCCGTCTAGGAGGGGCGAACACTGAAGCTTTCTTT
TRBJ2-3,.,TRBD2,14,TRBV9,CASSASGGADTQYF,TGTGCCAGCAGCGCTAGCGGGGGGGCCGATACGCAGTATTTT
TRBJ1-6,.,TRBD1,15,TRBV10-3,CAISGYGTVDSPLHF,TGTGCCATCAGTGGGTACGGGACAGTTGACTCACCCCTCCACTTT
TRBJ2-4,.,TRBD1,15,TRBV12-3/TRBV12-4,CASSGQGVAKNIQYF,TGTGCCAGCAGTGGGCAGGGGGTAGCCAAAAACATTCAGTACTTC
TRBJ2-1,few,TRBD1,14,TRBV10-3,CAIKQTGDDNEQFF,TGTGCCATCAAGCAGACAGGGGATGACAATGAGCAGTTCTTC
TRBJ1-2,.,.,14,TRBV24-1,CATSDAGLNYGYTF,TGTGCCACCAGTGACGCAGGATTGAACTATGGCTACACCTTC
TRBJ2-7,many,TRBD2,16,TRBV10-1,CASSESKLAGSYEQYF,TGCGCCAGCAGTGAGTCGAAACTAGCGGGCTCCTACGAGCAGTACTTC
TRBJ2-5,many,TRBD2,13,TRBV10-3,CAIKVAGQETQYF,TGTGCCATCAAGGTAGCGGGGCAAGAGACCCAGTACTTC
TRBJ2-1,few,TRBD2,15,TRBV24-1,CATSDLLAGRYEQFF,TGTGCCACCAGTGATTTGCTAGCGGGGAGGTATGAGCAGTTCTTC
TRBJ2-1,few,TRBD2,15,TRBV20-1,CSALRLAGEDNEQFF,TGCAGTGCTCTTAGACTAGCGGGAGAGGATAATGAGCAGTTCTTC
TRBJ1-1,.,.,15,TRBV13,CASSLGGGRRIEAFF,TGTGCCAGCAGCTTAGGCGGGGGGCGGAGGATTGAAGCTTTCTTT
TRBJ2-7,.,.,13,TRBV29-1,CSVVFQGIDEQYF,TGCAGCGTTGTGTTCCAGGGGATCGACGAGCAGTACTTC
TRBJ2-7,.,.,14,TRBV7-2,CASRNPGFDYEQYF,TGTGCCAGCAGAAATCCCGGGTTTGATTACGAGCAGTACTTC
TRBJ1-2,few,.,14,TRBV12-3/TRBV12-4,CASSFSTGLYGHTF,TGTGCCAGCAGTTTTTCAACAGGGTTGTATGGCCACACCTTC
TRBJ1-1,.,.,14,TRBV20-1,CSARDPRGRTEAFF,TGCAGTGCTAGAGATCCCAGGGGTCGGACTGAAGCTTTCTTT